The 12 T cell receptor beta chains presented below share a single source sample, sequenced in a study of control samples from healthy donors and cancer patients. TCRdb's copy holds only in-frame clones and misses some; the assay was immunoSEQ multiplex PCR. The sample has 150,000 to 200,000 clones; around 88% are singletons. Sequenced material: blood. All receptors come from a man between 18 and 35 years old in good health.

The chain joins TRBV24-1 to TRBJ1-1, with D perhaps TRBD1 (6 bases). This CDR3 is built from 15 residues. The V gene lost 4 bases and the J gene lost 1 base, with 12 bases spanning the gap. Germline lookup yields CDR1 KGHDR and CDR2 SFDVKD. CDR3 residues: CATSESGTKNTEAFF. The CDR3 bases are TGTGCCACCAGTGAGTCCGGGACAAAGAACACTGAAGCTTTCTTT.

CDR3 protein: CASSFDRAYGYTF. In DNA, the CDR3 is TGTGCCAGCAGCTTCGACAGGGCCTATGGCTACACCTTC. The chain carries TRBV5-6 and TRBJ1-2; TRBD1 aligns across 7 bases. Germline V CDR1 and CDR2: SGHDT, YYEEEE. J gave up 4 bases and V 2 bases, and 2 bases lay outside the gene matches. This CDR3 has 13 residues.

This clone was picked up one time. The genes are TRBV7-9 and TRBJ2-3; tentatively, D is TRBD2 (5 bases). The germline CDR1 and CDR2 sequences are SEHNR and FQNEAQ (reference sequence). This CDR3 has 15 amino acids. V dropped 2 bases and J dropped 3 bases, with 12 bases sitting between them. In DNA, the CDR3 is TGTGCCAGCAGCTTAACCGGGAAGAGTACAGATACGCAGTATTTT. Encoded protein: CASSLTGKSTDTQYF.

This chain uses TRBV4-3 with TRBJ2-6; no clear D gene. CDR1 LGHNA and CDR2 YSLEER come from the germline V gene. Trimming shortened V by 0 bases and J by 0 bases, and 6 bases separated the two germline ends. This CDR3 contains 16 residues. The CDR3 sequence is CASSQDITSGANVLTF. The CDR3 coding sequence is TGCGCCAGCAGCCAAGATATAACCTCTGGGGCCAACGTCCTGACTTTC.

This sequence joins TRBV7-9 and TRBJ1-1; no firm D call. Looked up from germline, CDR1 is SEHNR and CDR2 is FQNEAQ (reference sequence). The CDR3 consists of 14 residues. Trimming pared 5 bases from V and 0 bases from J, leaving 10 bases between. The CDR3 region is CASSRTGLNTEAFF. CDR3 bases: TGTGCCAGCAGCCGAACCGGACTGAACACTGAAGCTTTCTTT.

The genes are TRBV19 and TRBJ2-7, with D perhaps matching TRBD1 (6 bases). CDR3 length: 13 residues. V gave up 6 bases and J gave up 0 bases, with 9 bases separating them. Germline-derived CDR1 and CDR2 are LNHDA and SQIVND (reference sequence). CDR3 sequence reads: CASSGQRSYEQYF. CDR3 DNA sequence: TGTGCCAGTAGCGGACAGCGCTCCTACGAGCAGTACTTC.

This clone appeared a single time. This chain connects TRBV7-6 to TRBJ1-1; perhaps TRBD1 as D (6 bases). Germline V gene sequence: CDR1 SGHVS, CDR2 FNYEAQ. The CDR3 has 16 amino acids. Trimming stripped 0 bases from V and 4 bases from J, with 15 bases between. The CDR3 nucleotides are TGTGCCAGCAGCTTAGCTACCAGGGGCAACGGCACTGAAGCTTTCTTT. Amino acid sequence: CASSLATRGNGTEAFF.

The chain combines TRBV13 with TRBJ1-1; D may be TRBD1 (5 bases). Trimming took 0 bases from V and 3 from J, leaving 11 bases between them. CDR1 and CDR2 from the germline V gene are PRHDT and FYEKMQ (reference sequence). This CDR3 region has 15 residues. The CDR3 protein is CASSLGEGMDTEAFF. CDR3 in DNA: TGTGCCAGCAGCTTAGGGGAGGGGATGGACACTGAAGCTTTCTTT.

On this clone: Being one base from a much bigger clone, this may be a read error. In the same sample, other DNA sequences code for this CDR3. The chain has TRBV28 and TRBJ2-7, with D unclear. CDR3 length: 11 residues. Germline CDR1 MDHEN, CDR2 SYDVKM. V was pared by 5 bases and J by 3 bases, with 5 bases between. The CDR3 protein is CASSPHYEQYF. The CDR3 DNA follows: TGTGCCAGCAGTCCGCACTACGAGCAGTACTTC.

This rearrangement joins TRBV2 to TRBJ1-6, with D possibly being TRBD1 (5 bases). The V end lost 2 bases, the J end lost 1 base, and 15 bases lay between the germline ends. Germline V gives CDR1 SNHLY, CDR2 FYNNEI. This CDR3 contains 18 residues. CDR3 nucleotide sequence: TGTGCCAGCAGTGAACGGGGCAGGGTAGGATCCTATAATTCACCCCTCCACTTT. Protein: CASSERGRVGSYNSPLHF.

The table lists this clone with a count of one. V usage is TRBV4-1 and J usage is TRBJ1-6; the D gene is possibly TRBD1 (6 bases). The length of the CDR3 is 18 residues. V gave up 2 bases and J gave up 5 bases, with 19 bases separating them. Germline V gene data show CDR1 as MGHRA and CDR2 as YSYEKL. CDR3 DNA sequence: TGCGCCAGCAGCCAACCGCTCCGGGACACTAAGGATAATTCACCCCTCCACTTT. This encodes CASSQPLRDTKDNSPLHF.

The chain recombines TRBV6-2 or TRBV6-3 with TRBJ1-2; 8 bases fit TRBD1. Per the germline V gene, CDR1 is MNHEY and CDR2 is SVGEGT. CDR3 length: 14 residues. V dropped 5 bases and J dropped 4; count of bases not matched to a gene: 6. The DNA for the CDR3 is TGTGCCAGCAGTACCCCAGGGGGCTTCTATGGCTACACCTTC. This codes for CASSTPGGFYGYTF.